A selection of T cell receptor beta chains follows, all from one sample in a study of control samples from healthy donors and cancer patients. The assay was immunoSEQ multiplex PCR, and TCRdb's table has in-frame clones only and misses some. The data hold some 150,000 clones, with under 95% observed a single time. The specimen was blood. The receptor source for this set is a man in his forties in good health. The CDR3 runs from the conserved cysteine through the conserved F or W. A D gene is named only where the DNA matches it firmly. Clone size is stated in some rows and not others, as once, few, many or a class when expanded.

D gene	clone size	V gene	J gene	CDR3 DNA	CDR3 protein
-	-	TRBV12-3/TRBV12-4	TRBJ2-7	TGTGCCAGCAGTCCAGACAGGATACAGTACTTC	CASSPDRIQYF
-	-	TRBV3-1/TRBV3-2	TRBJ1-2	TGTGCCAGCAGCTTCTCGTCCTTTACGTATGGCTACACCTTC	CASSFSSFTYGYTF
TRBD1	-	TRBV30	TRBJ1-5	TGTGCCTGGACCCTTAAGGGACAGGGAAATCAGCCCCAGCATTTT	CAWTLKGQGNQPQHF
-	-	TRBV10-1	TRBJ1-6	TGCGCCAGCAGCGAGGACCGGCTCTCACCCCTCCACTTT	CASSEDRLSPLHF
-	-	TRBV14	TRBJ2-5	TGTGCCAGCAGCCAAGATCGAGGTGGAGGGGGACGAGAGACCCAGTACTTC	CASSQDRGGGGRETQYF
-	-	TRBV28	TRBJ1-2	TGTGCCAGCAGTGAGATTGGGCAGACCAACTATGGCTACACCTTC	CASSEIGQTNYGYTF
-	-	TRBV5-1	TRBJ1-4	TGCGCCAGCAGCTTGGAAGGGGGGTCCACTGAAAAACTGTTTTTT	CASSLEGGSTEKLFF
-	-	TRBV28	TRBJ1-5	TGTGCCAGCAGTTTAGGCAGAATAATTAGCAATCAGCCCCAGCATTTT	CASSLGRIISNQPQHF
-	-	TRBV7-6	TRBJ1-3	TGTGCCAGCAGCTTAATCCGGGACGGGGCTCGAAACACCATATATTTT	CASSLIRDGARNTIYF
-	once	TRBV6-1	TRBJ1-2	TGTGCCAGCAGTGAAGCGCGTTCAGCGGGTGGCTACACCTTC	CASSEARSAGGYTF
-	-	TRBV4-3	TRBJ1-4	TGCGCCAGCAGCCAAGACACGGGGCCGGTTAATGAAAAACTGTTTTTT	CASSQDTGPVNEKLFF
-	-	TRBV5-4	TRBJ2-5	TGTGCCAGCAGCTCGGCGGACAGCCGCAAAGAGACCCAGTACTTC	CASSSADSRKETQYF
-	-	TRBV4-1	TRBJ2-5	TGCGCCAGCAGCCCCTATTTAAAGGAGACCCAGTACTTC	CASSPYLKETQYF
-	-	TRBV6-5	TRBJ2-3	TGTGCCAGCAGTCCGGGACGCACATGGGATACGCAGTATTTT	CASSPGRTWDTQYF
-	-	TRBV5-1	TRBJ1-4	TGCGCCAGCAGCTTGGTGACAGGCCGGAATGAAAAACTGTTTTTT	CASSLVTGRNEKLFF
TRBD1	-	TRBV11-2	TRBJ2-7	TGTGCCAGCAGCTCGGGACAGACCTACGAGCAGTACTTC	CASSSGQTYEQYF
TRBD1	-	TRBV27	TRBJ1-2	TGTGCCAGCAGTCCCCTACAGGGGCACTACACCTTC	CASSPLQGHYTF
TRBD2	once	TRBV5-4	TRBJ2-7	TGTGCCAGCAGACCTCCGGGACTAGCGGACCGCGAGCAGTACTTC	CASRPPGLADREQYF
-	-	TRBV7-2	TRBJ2-3	TGTGCCAGCAGCCCACAGGGTGGGGCAGATACGCAGTATTTT	CASSPQGGADTQYF
TRBD1	-	TRBV6-5	TRBJ1-2	TGTGCCAGCAGTAACGGACAGGGGGCAGGAAATGGCTACACCTTC	CASSNGQGAGNGYTF
-	once	TRBV18	TRBJ2-7	TGTGCCAGCTCACCAAGGTACGAGCAGTACTTC	CASSPRYEQYF
TRBD1	-	TRBV7-3	TRBJ2-1	TGTGCCAGCAGCGCGAGGACAGGGGGACACAATGAGCAGTTCTTC	CASSARTGGHNEQFF
-	-	TRBV4-1	TRBJ2-5	TGCGCCAGCAGCCAAGGGAACAGGGTGGGTGAGACCCAGTACTTC	CASSQGNRVGETQYF
TRBD2	-	TRBV9	TRBJ2-7	TGTGCCAGCAGTCGGCGGGGGTCTCCCTACGAGCAGTACTTC	CASSRRGSPYEQYF
-	-	TRBV6-1	TRBJ1-1	TGTGCCAGCAGTACGATTGTGAACACTGAAGCTTTCTTT	CASSTIVNTEAFF
-	-	TRBV28	TRBJ1-2	TGTGCCAGCAGCCCCGGAACGAGACGGCAGCTTCCTTATGGCTACACCTTC	CASSPGTRRQLPYGYTF
-	-	TRBV4-3	TRBJ1-6	TGCGCCAGCAGCCAAGATGGGGTGAATTCACCCCTCCACTTT	CASSQDGVNSPLHF
-	once	TRBV5-6	TRBJ1-1	TGTGCCAGCAGCCTAGGGCCTAACACTGAAGCTTTCTTT	CASSLGPNTEAFF
-	-	TRBV12-3/TRBV12-4	TRBJ1-3	TGTGCCAGCTCAGAAAACACCATATATTTT	CASSENTIYF
TRBD2	-	TRBV5-1	TRBJ2-1	TGCGCCAGCAGCTCTAGCGGGGGGGTCTACAATGAGCAGTTCTTC	CASSSSGGVYNEQFF
-	-	TRBV6-5	TRBJ1-2	TGTGCCAGCAGTCTGGGGGACGGCTCGGGTGGCTACACCTTC	CASSLGDGSGGYTF
-	-	TRBV19	TRBJ1-5	TGTGCCAGTAGTATTTGGGGGAGCAATCAGCCCCAGCATTTT	CASSIWGSNQPQHF
-	-	TRBV5-1	TRBJ2-5	TGCGCCAGCAGCTTGGGGACGAACCAAGAGACCCAGTACTTC	CASSLGTNQETQYF